This TCR beta chain was profiled in a study of blood T cell repertoires in COVID-19. About the study: Material from acute and convalescent COVID-19 was sourced from the United States, Italy and Spain.

Original methodology: Estimation of nucleated cell counts relied on the amplification of reference gene primers. Sequencing used immunoSEQ multiplex PCR; TCRdb keeps in-frame clones, though not all of them. D and trimming come from the DNA, and the V and J calls and clone size come from that table. In the table there are nearly 110,000 clones, about 82% of which are singletons. This clone showed up just once. The V gene's germline CDR1 is MGHRA and CDR2 YSYEKL. V dropped 0 bases and J dropped 0; count of bases not matched to a gene: 6. The CDR3 has 19 amino acids. This clonotype originated in a man of 80 years or more with COVID-19, enrolled during active disease. Sequenced input: peripheral blood. The rearrangement uses TRBV4-1 and TRBJ2-1; 12 bases agree with TRBD2. The CDR3 nucleotides are TGCGCCAGCAGCCAAGATTGGCTAGCGGGAGGGAGCTCCTACAATGAGCAGTTCTTC. It specifies CASSQDWLAGGSSYNEQFF.